This TCR beta chain was observed in a study of cytomegalovirus exposure and HLA in healthy donors. For the study at large: For the approximately 410 genotyped donors, 65% to 90% fell within the Caucasian-associated ancestry cluster. Study observations and caveats: Reports state that TCR beta sequences accurately predicted most subjects' HLA-A and HLA-B alleles. Immune exposure data for these donors was limited to CMV serostatus.

Note on this clone: Antigen specificity is unknown.

The CDR3 totals 16 residues. Trimming cost V 5 bases and J 4 bases; bases outside gene matches: 10. CDR1 is SEHNR and CDR2 is FQNEAQ in the germline V gene (reference sequence). No record exists of this donor's CMV serostatus. The PCR had 60 Vbeta and 13 Jbeta primers. Data came from immunoSEQ multiplex PCR; TCRdb stores just in-frame clones and leaves some out. The sample lists some 130,000 clones; approximately 70% were seen once. This clonotype was obtained from a human donor in good health. The V gene is TRBV7-9, the J gene TRBJ2-2; the match to TRBD2 covers 7 bases. What was sequenced was PBMCs. CDR3 coding DNA: TGTGCCAGCAGCCCGTGGGGGAGGGCCGGCACCGGGGAGCTGTTTTTT. Encoded protein: CASSPWGRAGTGELFF.